Listed below are T cell receptor beta chains from one sample, sequenced in a study of blood T cell repertoires in COVID-19. The repertoire was sequenced with immunoSEQ multiplex PCR; TCRdb's copy has only in-frame clones and lacks some. This sample has hundreds of thousands of clones, with 85% to 90% found just once. The sequencing sample was made of PBMCs or T cells enriched from blood (not recorded which). These receptor sequences come from a man aged 40-49 years who had recovered from COVID-19. Each CDR3 is given with its conserved first and last residue. The order of the fields is D gene, J gene, clone size, V gene, CDR3 protein, CDR3 DNA. The D gene is left open where the match is weak. Size is omitted from some rows. Given values are once, few, many or a class for expanded clones.

NA TRBJ2-5 NA TRBV6-1 CASSAWGGADGETQYF TGTGCCAGCAGTGCCTGGGGTGGGGCAGACGGGGAGACCCAGTACTTC
TRBD1 TRBJ1-5 NA TRBV7-2 CASSGQGGQPQHF TGTGCCAGCAGCGGACAGGGGGGTCAGCCCCAGCATTTT
NA TRBJ2-7 few TRBV10-2 CATFYLGGSHEQYF TGCGCCACCTTTTACCTCGGTGGGAGCCACGAGCAGTACTTC
NA TRBJ2-7 NA TRBV5-4 CASSLDAPGSYEQYF TGTGCCAGCAGCTTGGATGCTCCGGGTTCCTACGAGCAGTACTTC
NA TRBJ1-2 NA TRBV28 CASTPGGGSGYTF TGTGCCAGCACCCCTGGGGGGGGTTCTGGCTACACCTTC
TRBD1 TRBJ1-4 NA TRBV19 CASDRGPAELFF TGTGCCAGTGACAGGGGCCCCGCTGAACTGTTTTTT
TRBD2 TRBJ2-2 NA TRBV28 CASSLNEGTSGGTGELFF TGTGCCAGCAGTTTAAACGAAGGGACTAGCGGGGGCACCGGGGAGCTGTTTTTT
TRBD1 TRBJ1-6 NA TRBV30 CAWSSGTENSPLHF TGTGCCTGGAGTTCAGGGACAGAGAATTCACCCCTCCACTTT
NA TRBJ1-1 NA TRBV2 CASSYDRNTEAFF TGTGCCAGCAGCTACGACAGGAACACTGAAGCTTTCTTT
TRBD1 TRBJ2-3 NA TRBV6-4 CASSLEGGAVDTQYF TGTGCCAGCAGCCTCGAAGGGGGCGCGGTAGATACGCAGTATTTT
TRBD1 TRBJ1-2 once TRBV9 CASSVAGTGSHYGYTF TGTGCCAGCAGCGTAGCCGGGACAGGGTCTCACTATGGCTACACCTTC
NA TRBJ2-7 NA TRBV15 CATSRDSRRGLSYEQYF TGTGCCACCAGCAGAGATTCGCGGCGGGGGCTTTCCTACGAGCAGTACTTC
NA TRBJ1-6 NA TRBV19 CASSSGNNSPLHF TGTGCCAGTAGCAGCGGGAATAATTCACCCCTCCACTTT
TRBD1 TRBJ1-1 NA TRBV7-9 CASSTSTGSTEAFF TGTGCCAGCAGCACCTCGACAGGGAGCACTGAAGCTTTCTTT
TRBD1 TRBJ1-3 NA TRBV7-2 CASSSSSPGGHSGNTIYF TGTGCCAGCAGCTCTTCATCCCCAGGGGGCCACTCTGGAAACACCATATATTTT
NA TRBJ2-5 NA TRBV10-3 CAAAGPEGETQYF TGTGCCGCCGCGGGGCCGGAGGGAGAGACCCAGTACTTC
TRBD2 TRBJ2-1 few TRBV7-3 CASSPGGAWGNEQFF TGTGCCAGCAGCCCCGGGGGGGCCTGGGGTAATGAGCAGTTCTTC